Detailed here is one TCR beta chain. Which antigen it targets is not known. One base away there is no much larger clone; base qualities are not given. This sample stems from a study of shared clonotypes between healthy human individuals (dated by TCRdb to 2020 to 2021). Regarding the study in general: The cohort included a few men and two women between 18 and 49 years of age. The study deeply sequenced blood TCR repertoires of five healthy adults to estimate repertoire size and the extent of clonotype sharing between individuals. For each donor, CD4 naive and CD4 memory were each run on three plates, CD8 naive on two plates, and CD8 memory on one plate. Each donor's leukapheresis produced roughly between roughly 0.85 and 10 billion PBMCs. To increase sequencing depth and limit assay-specific biases, different laboratories used diverse techniques to prepare libraries and sequence TCR repertoires.

The germline V and J ends show losses of 3 bases and 6 bases respectively, and no gene match explains 30 bases of the junction. Spanning cysteine to phenylalanine, the CDR3 consists of 24 amino acids. CDR3 DNA is the only sequence kept; it has 72 bases, read in frame from the first base. Using the deep immunoSEQ assay, TCR CDR3 regions were amplified from genomic DNA by multiplex PCR. Genomic DNA extracted from each cell subset was distributed evenly over all wells of several immunoSEQ 96-well plates, and each plate served as one replicate. For sorted subsets, roughly 200 ng of genomic DNA, equivalent to some 30,000 T cell genomes, went into each replicate PCR. Purified libraries were quantified with a Qubit 3.0 fluorometer, sized on a Bioanalyzer 2100, and re-quantified with the KAPA Library Quantification kit. Every immunoSEQ 96-well plate was sequenced on a separate single-read 150-cycle Illumina NextSeq 550 flow cell. On the study's bioinformatics: Because the immunoSEQ output held only junctional sequences and lacked quality scores, the filtering could not match the filtering applied to full-length reads. To assign V/J genes and CDR3, sequences were annotated using PyIR, a Python wrapper for IgBLAST v1.9, with IMGT germline references. Reads were filtered out if the reads had weak V/J assignments (E-value above 1e-6), no CDR3, stop codons, out-of-frame junctions, or ambiguous translated residues. V3J clonotypes were defined as sequences sharing the same inferred V gene, J gene, and CDR3 amino acid sequence. The percentage overlap between two repertoires was calculated by dividing the number of shared unique clonotypes by the size of the smaller repertoire. Richness of each repertoire was evaluated using RTK rarefaction, the Chao1 estimator, and Recon v2.1 estimates of unobserved clonotypes. Generation probabilities were computed with OLGA for all TCRbeta clonotypes obtained by the gDNA method from a handful of donors. The clones in this table, taken by TCRdb from immuneACCESS, are in-frame only. Not every clone is retained; where verified, under half of the shortfall comes from an unresolved V gene, and the cause of the rest is unknown. V and J calls and clone size are those listed in that table; D and trimming were worked out from the DNA. Within this sample are fewer than 400,000 clones, with under 80% of them counted one time only. The ten largest clones represent 9% to 12% of the sample.

Donors were healthy HIV-negative adults with no recently reported acute infections or vaccinations. Every donor was a Caucasian adult living in Nashville, Tennessee, USA. CD4+ T cells were enriched by magnetic negative selection, after which naive cells were positively selected on CD45RA and the negative fraction was taken as the memory subset. After blood collection by leukapheresis, PBMCs were isolated using Ficoll-Histopaque density gradient centrifugation and then cryopreserved in the vapor phase of liquid nitrogen. Purity and quantity of every magnetically sorted T cell population were checked by analytical flow cytometry. Genomic DNA was isolated from each sorted fraction and quantified by UV absorbance on a Nanodrop 2000c. Paper-wide results and their limitations: Based on pairwise subsampling, the degree of clonotype sharing among donors was expected to be affected by sequencing depth. Larger estimated clonotype richness was generally found for naive subsets than for memory subsets. Higher generation probabilities were observed for clonotypes shared by all four sorted-subset donors than for non-shared clonotypes. Sampling was restricted to blood, and TCR repertoires in tissues likely differ from the TCR repertoires found in blood. Because the study included only a small number of donors, the genetic and exposure-history diversity represented was limited. Incomplete sequencing was indicated by rarefaction of sorted-subset datasets, despite the large sequencing depth. Across a handful of donors, approximately 5% of naive CD4, 3% to 3.5% of naive CD8, roughly 2.3% of memory CD4, and about 0.4% of memory CD8 clonotypes were shared.

Sample: memory CD4+ T cells sorted from blood. Per the publication, the cell subset or site label means: CD45RA-negative fraction. The sequence came from a man aged 25-40 years in good health. The sequence is built from TRBV7-1 and TRBJ2-5; TRBD2 agrees with 14 junctional bases. TRBV7-1 is filed as an ORF, its function uncertain. CDR3 sequence: CASSSSPRGPQGTSGRGGVKTQYF. The nucleotide sequence is TGTGCCAGCAGCTCGTCCCCACGCGGCCCCCAGGGGACTAGCGGGAGAGGGGGGGTAAAGACCCAGTACTTC.